This T cell receptor (beta chain) was identified during a study of OX40 agonist ivuxolimab in advanced cancers. At the level of the study: Earlier anti-PD-1, anti-PD-L1 or anti-CTLA-4 therapy was permitted; 40% had received some.

A note on this clone: Its antigen is not known.

The timepoints at which blood was sampled were baseline, cycle 4 day 1, and cycle 7 day 1. Regarding the study as a whole: Averaged across samples, CD8+ T cells carried more expanded clones than CD4+ did. It was also the case that some nonresponders had low normalized T-cell clonal expansion.

V lost 1 base to trimming and J lost 3 bases; unmatched junction nucleotides: 3. Germline CDR1 reads KGHSH; CDR2 reads LQKENI. There are 14 residues in the CDR3. The repertoire was sequenced with immunoSEQ multiplex PCR; TCRdb's copy has only in-frame clones and lacks some. The data contain roughly 68,000 clones, about 91% of them singletons. The sequence came from an adult with an advanced solid tumor such as melanoma, head and neck, liver or kidney cancer. Here the sequenced sample was CD4+ or CD8+ T cells sorted from blood, taken in a trial of the OX40 agonist ivuxolimab. The chain carries TRBV18 and TRBJ2-7, with 7 positions matching TRBD2. CDR3 residues: CASSPREGNYEQYF. As DNA, the CDR3 is TGTGCCAGCTCACCACGGGAGGGTAACTACGAGCAGTACTTC.